These T cell receptor beta chains were read from a single sample in a study of T cell changes during pregnancy in multiple sclerosis. Here immunoSEQ multiplex PCR was the method, and the copy in TCRdb shows in-frame clones only, minus some. The sample shows fewer than 70,000 clones, approximately 91% of them seen only once. The material was peripheral blood, obtained in the third trimester of pregnancy. Every receptor here comes from a female donor with multiple sclerosis, enrolled in a pregnancy study. Both conserved end residues are part of each CDR3. The D gene is left open where the match is weak. A clone size is listed for some rows: how often the clone was seen (once, few, many), or a class if it is expanded.

V gene	clone size	D gene	J gene	CDR3 protein	CDR3 DNA
TRBV9	few	NA	TRBJ1-1	CASSAGGTEAFF	TGTGCCAGCAGCGCCGGAGGGACCGAAGCTTTCTTT
TRBV2	NA	NA	TRBJ2-7	CAGTDGISYEQYF	TGTGCCGGTACGGACGGGATTTCCTACGAGCAGTACTTC
TRBV14	NA	TRBD1	TRBJ1-2	CASSQDRTGENYGYTF	TGTGCCAGCAGCCAAGATAGGACAGGTGAGAACTATGGCTACACCTTC
TRBV7-2	NA	NA	TRBJ2-7	CASSPRLGVIHEQYF	TGTGCCAGCAGCCCTCGACTCGGGGTTATACACGAGCAGTACTTC
TRBV5-1	once	NA	TRBJ2-5	CASSLESLQTQYF	TGCGCCAGCAGCTTGGAGAGCTTACAGACCCAGTACTTC
TRBV27	NA	NA	TRBJ1-2	CASSLSRGYGYTF	TGTGCCAGCAGTTTATCCAGGGGTTATGGCTACACCTTC
TRBV4-2	NA	NA	TRBJ1-1	CASSPAGWDTEAFF	TGTGCCAGCAGCCCAGCAGGGTGGGACACTGAAGCTTTCTTT
TRBV18	NA	NA	TRBJ1-3	CASSPKMANTIYF	TGTGCCAGCTCACCCAAGATGGCTAACACCATATATTTT
TRBV19	NA	NA	TRBJ1-6	CASSRKVGGNSPLHF	TGTGCCAGTAGCCGTAAAGTGGGGGGGAATTCACCCCTCCACTTT
TRBV5-1	NA	NA	TRBJ2-3	CASSLGGLFTDTQYF	TGCGCCAGCAGCTTGGGGGGACTGTTCACAGATACGCAGTATTTT
TRBV5-1	NA	NA	TRBJ2-3	CASSLGQLTDTQYF	TGCGCCAGCAGCTTGGGACAGCTCACAGATACGCAGTATTTT
TRBV10-3	once	NA	TRBJ2-7	CAISEWAGSRDTYEQYF	TGTGCCATCAGTGAATGGGCGGGTAGCAGGGACACCTACGAGCAGTACTTC
TRBV27	NA	TRBD1	TRBJ2-7	CASSSTGYTYEQYF	TGTGCCAGCAGTTCGACAGGGTACACCTACGAGCAGTACTTC
TRBV5-1	NA	NA	TRBJ1-1	CASSLSPWSRAFF	TGCGCCAGCAGCTTGTCTCCTTGGTCGCGGGCTTTCTTT
TRBV15	NA	NA	TRBJ1-2	CATSSQFTGLGGYTF	TGTGCCACCAGCAGCCAATTCACGGGACTCGGTGGCTACACCTTC
TRBV18	NA	TRBD1	TRBJ1-1	CASSPRRGLNTEAFF	TGTGCCAGCTCACCACGCAGGGGGCTTAACACTGAAGCTTTCTTT
TRBV5-4	NA	TRBD2	TRBJ2-3	CASSLGSGASTDTQYF	TGTGCCAGCAGCTTGGGTAGCGGGGCCTCCACAGATACGCAGTATTTT
TRBV27	NA	TRBD1	TRBJ1-1	CASSSIYAGLGTGLNTEAFF	TGTGCCAGCAGTTCCATATATGCGGGGTTGGGGACAGGGTTGAACACTGAAGCTTTCTTT
TRBV7-3	NA	TRBD1	TRBJ2-7	CASSLRTGPSYEQYF	TGTGCCAGCAGCCTGCGGACAGGGCCTTCCTACGAGCAGTACTTC
TRBV5-1	NA	NA	TRBJ1-1	CASSWGFTGRIPEAFF	TGCGCCAGCAGCTGGGGTTTTACAGGGCGGATCCCTGAAGCTTTCTTT
TRBV7-2	NA	TRBD1	TRBJ2-7	CASSFKTGGYLYEQYF	TGTGCCAGCAGCTTCAAGACAGGGGGTTACTTATACGAGCAGTACTTC
TRBV19	NA	NA	TRBJ1-5	CASTYGSGQPQHF	TGTGCCAGTACCTACGGGTCAGGGCAGCCCCAGCATTTT
TRBV5-6	NA	NA	TRBJ2-7	CASSSRGEQYF	TGTGCCAGCAGCTCCAGAGGCGAGCAGTACTTC
TRBV18	NA	TRBD1	TRBJ1-2	CASSPDRMGYGYTF	TGTGCCAGCTCACCGGACAGGATGGGGTATGGCTACACCTTC
TRBV25-1	NA	NA	TRBJ1-6	CASTLSGDSPLHF	TGTGCCAGCACCCTATCAGGGGACTCACCCCTCCACTTT
TRBV11-2	NA	NA	TRBJ2-3	CASSSIGGGYTDTQYF	TGTGCCAGCAGCTCTATCGGTGGGGGGTACACAGATACGCAGTATTTT
TRBV5-4	NA	NA	TRBJ2-3	CASSSQVADTQYF	TGTGCCAGCAGCTCCCAGGTGGCAGATACGCAGTATTTT
TRBV6-5	NA	NA	TRBJ2-3	CASSYSPGLDTQYF	TGTGCCAGCAGTTACTCTCCGGGATTAGATACGCAGTATTTT
TRBV4-3	NA	NA	TRBJ2-1	CASSQARGGANEQFF	TGCGCCAGCAGCCAAGCCAGAGGGGGGGCCAATGAGCAGTTCTTC
TRBV6-5	NA	NA	TRBJ1-2	CASSRQTGGYTF	TGTGCCAGCAGTCGACAGACAGGTGGCTACACCTTC
TRBV9	NA	NA	TRBJ2-7	CASSVDGRQVYEQYF	TGTGCCAGCAGCGTAGATGGGAGGCAGGTCTACGAGCAGTACTTC
TRBV18	once	TRBD1	TRBJ1-1	CASSQTGTGLTEAFF	TGTGCCAGCTCACAAACAGGGACAGGGCTCACTGAAGCTTTCTTT
TRBV2	NA	NA	TRBJ1-4	CASSAWAYEKLFF	TGTGCCAGCAGTGCGTGGGCCTACGAAAAACTGTTTTTT